What follows are 3 T cell receptor beta chains derived from one specimen sequenced in a study of blood T cell repertoires in COVID-19. Sequencing used immunoSEQ multiplex PCR; TCRdb keeps in-frame clones, though not all of them. Seen here are roughly 65,000 clones, 75% to 85% observed once, and the top ten hold roughly 50%. The material sequenced was peripheral blood. Receptor source: a human donor in a cohort sampled during active COVID-19.

The chain has TRBV25-1 and TRBJ1-2; unclear D gene. The germline CDR1 and CDR2 sequences are MGHDK and SYGVNS. The CDR3 is 13 residues long. The ends were cut back, 3 bases at V and 4 bases at J, with 9 bases in the middle. The CDR3 sequence is CASSESDSYGYTF. DNA for the CDR3: TGTGCCAGCAGTGAGTCAGATTCCTATGGCTACACCTTC.

The chain carries TRBV20-1 and TRBJ2-1; 9 positions match TRBD2. This CDR3 region has 13 residues. V shed 3 bases, J shed 8 bases, and the junction held 5 bases outside the gene matches. Germline CDR1 reads DFQATT; CDR2 reads SNEGSKA (reference sequence). The CDR3 loop reads CSASRTSVHEQFF. DNA of the CDR3: TGCAGTGCTAGTAGGACTAGCGTACATGAGCAGTTCTTC.

The rearrangement links TRBV24-1 to TRBJ2-1; tentatively, D is TRBD1 (6 bases). V was trimmed by 2 bases and J by 7 bases, leaving 11 bases between them. Germline V gives CDR1 KGHDR, CDR2 SFDVKD. This CDR3 region has 14 residues. CDR3 protein: CATSDSQGKNEQFF. The CDR3 region has the DNA TGTGCCACCAGTGATTCACAGGGAAAGAATGAGCAGTTCTTC.